The present entry profiles one TCR beta chain with its context. Antigen: not known. The sample is drawn from a study of cytomegalovirus exposure and HLA in healthy donors. General study points: Rarity characterized most TCR sequences, yet some public TCRs appeared in many donors. CMV antigen specificity of three CMV-associated chains was confirmed in vitro. There were 160 or so TCR beta chains listed as cytomegalovirus-associated.

The donors were members of the validation cohort comprising over 100 subjects, separate from the roughly 690-subject first cohort. TCRdb's copy holds only in-frame clones and misses some; the assay was immunoSEQ multiplex PCR. In the table there are 200,000 to 250,000 clones, over 80% of which are singletons. The sample comprised PBMCs. This TCR derives from a woman under 30 in good health and CMV-seronegative.

The chain's CDR3 is CASPWRGGPYEQYF. CDR3 sequence (DNA): TGTGCCAGTCCCTGGAGGGGGGGACCCTACGAGCAGTACTTC. V is TRBV7-9 and J is TRBJ2-7, with TRBD2 as a possible D gene (7 bases). Germline V gives CDR1 SEHNR, CDR2 FQNEAQ (reference sequence). V was trimmed by 9 bases and J by 2 bases, leaving 17 bases between them. The CDR3 is 14 amino acids.